This T cell receptor (beta chain) appears in the sequencing data of a study of T cell changes during pregnancy in multiple sclerosis (dated by TCRdb to 2018 to 2020). Study-wide context: Changes in the T cell repertoire over the course of pregnancy were examined in this study in women with multiple sclerosis.

From cysteine to phenylalanine, the CDR3 is 14 amino acids long. Left in the record is the CDR3 DNA by itself, 42 bases read in frame from the first base. The germline V gene encodes CDR1 MNHEY and CDR2 SVGAGI. V drops 5 bases and J drops 3 bases, leaving 11 bases in between. This clone was picked up a small number of times. The clone's antigen remains unknown. It has no much larger one-base neighbor in the sample; base qualities were not kept. Library generation was performed with the immunoSEQ multiplex PCR assay. Here the immuneACCESS table is served through TCRdb, limited to in-frame sequences with V and J called. Missing clones are a known gap in these copies; in checked studies unresolved V genes cover under half, and the rest lacks a known reason. The table for this sample lists under 100,000 clones; 85% to 95% of them were counted only once. 2.5% of the sample lies in the top ten.

Sequenced here: peripheral blood, sampled in the third trimester of pregnancy. The chain employs TRBV6-5 and TRBJ1-5, with the D gene not confidently named. The origin of this receptor is a female donor with multiple sclerosis, enrolled in a pregnancy study. The DNA reads TGTGCCAGCAGTCCCCGGGAGTACAATCAGCCCCAGCATTTT. The translation is CASSPREYNQPQHF.